The clone carrying this T cell receptor (beta chain) has just one count. The sample comes from a study of blood T cell repertoires in COVID-19. Germline V CDR1 and CDR2: SNHLY, FYNNEI. The CDR3 is 14 amino acids. J was trimmed by 6 bases and V by 4 bases; bases with no gene match: 4. The protocol was immunoSEQ multiplex PCR, while the TCRdb copy is restricted to in-frame clones and leaves out a portion. The table shows fewer than 200,000 clones, with roughly 82% occurring only once. The receptor was isolated from a woman in her fifties or sixties with COVID-19, enrolled during active disease. The sample taken for sequencing was peripheral blood. The chain recombines TRBV2 with TRBJ1-5; 9 nucleotides agree with TRBD1. The CDR3 loop reads CASSGGDRAQPQHF. The CDR3 coding sequence is TGTGCCAGCAGTGGGGGGGACAGGGCTCAGCCCCAGCATTTT.